This is a list of T cell receptor beta chains from one sample in a study of identical twins. TCRdb called the 5' RACE reads again in MiXCR, with one record for every CDR3 protein. The sample lists approximately 500,000 distinct CDR3 sequences, 20% to 30% occurring once. The same sample was also used in a study of T cells expressing NK-cell markers.

The sequencing input was CD4+ T cells sorted from blood. These receptors were collected from a woman between 18 and 30 years old in good health. Each CDR3 is given with its conserved first and last residue. Each record gives: J gene, V gene, D gene, clone size, CDR3 DNA, CDR3 protein. The D gene is left open where the match is weak. Part of the rows lack a size; the others show once, few, many or a class for expanded clones.

TRBJ2-7 | TRBV7-9 | - | - | TGTGCCAGCAGCCCGATGACAGGAGTGACCTACGAGCAGTACTTC | CASSPMTGVTYEQYF
TRBJ1-2 | TRBV19 | - | - | TGTGCCAGTAGCCCAGAGGCAACTTCGGGCTACACCTTC | CASSPEATSGYTF
TRBJ2-3 | TRBV2 | - | - | TGTGCCAGCAGTGGGCGACAGACCCCGAGCACAGATACGCAGTATTTT | CASSGRQTPSTDTQYF
TRBJ1-2 | TRBV15 | TRBD1 | few | TGTGCCACCAGCGCGCCGGGACAGGGGGACTATGGCTACACCTTC | CATSAPGQGDYGYTF
TRBJ2-3 | TRBV20-1 | TRBD2 | - | TGCAGTGCTAGAGATCAGTTAGCGGGGAGCACAGATACGCAGTATTTT | CSARDQLAGSTDTQYF
TRBJ2-5 | TRBV10-1 | - | few | TGCGCCAGCAGCCAGTCTCTAGGTGGGACCCAGTACTTC | CASSQSLGGTQYF
TRBJ2-3 | TRBV7-9 | TRBD1 | few | TGTGCCAGCAGCTTAGATGGGACAGGGGTTCGCACAGATACGCAGTATTTT | CASSLDGTGVRTDTQYF
TRBJ2-5 | TRBV5-5 | - | - | TGTGCCAGCAGCTTGATTCCGGGGCAAGAGACCCAGTACTTC | CASSLIPGQETQYF
TRBJ1-2 | TRBV10-3 | TRBD1 | few | TGTGCCATCGCCAGGGGGACCTATGGCTACACCTTC | CAIARGTYGYTF
TRBJ2-7 | TRBV10-3 | - | many | TGTGCCATCAGTCAATCCATATTGGTTGTGGGTCCACCCTATAAAAACTACGAGCAGTACTTC | CAISQSILVVGPPYKNYEQYF
TRBJ2-7 | TRBV6-6 | - | few | TGTGCCAGCAGCGCACAGGGTACCTACGAGCAGTACTTC | CASSAQGTYEQYF
TRBJ2-2 | TRBV10-3 | TRBD2 | - | TGTGCCATCAGCCGGGGACTAGCGGGAGTTGCGAACACCGGGGAGCTGTTTTTT | CAISRGLAGVANTGELFF
TRBJ2-2 | TRBV6-2/TRBV6-3 | TRBD2 | - | TGTGCCACCGGGACTAGCGTGAACACCGGGGAGCTGTTTTTT | CATGTSVNTGELFF
TRBJ2-1 | TRBV6-2/TRBV6-3 | TRBD2 | few | TGTGCCAGCAGTTACTCGCTACCGGGACTAGCGGGGGAGCCATCCTACAATGAGCAGTTCTTC | CASSYSLPGLAGEPSYNEQFF
TRBJ1-1 | TRBV28 | TRBD1 | - | TGTACCAGCAGTCCCTTGACAGGGCGGGCCACTGAAGCTTTCTTT | CTSSPLTGRATEAFF
TRBJ2-4 | TRBV11-2 | - | - | TGTGCCAGCAGCTTAGAACCAGGGGTAAACATTCAGTACTTC | CASSLEPGVNIQYF
TRBJ1-6 | TRBV5-4 | - | - | TGTGCCAGCAGCTCACAGGGAGGGTTCGGATCACCCCTCCACTTT | CASSSQGGFGSPLHF
TRBJ2-5 | TRBV20-1 | - | - | TGCAGTGCCCCAAGTACCGGGGAGACCCAGTACTTC | CSAPSTGETQYF
TRBJ2-5 | TRBV6-2/TRBV6-3 | TRBD1 | - | TGTGCCAGCCTACGGGACAGGGGAGAGACCCAGTACTTC | CASLRDRGETQYF
TRBJ2-3 | TRBV7-6 | TRBD1 | - | TGTGCCAGCAGCTCAACGGACGGGACAGGAACTACGCAGTATTTT | CASSSTDGTGTTQYF
TRBJ2-4 | TRBV20-1 | - | - | TGCAGTGCGGGCCCCGCGGGGTACATTCAGTACTTC | CSAGPAGYIQYF
TRBJ2-1 | TRBV12-3/TRBV12-4 | - | - | TGTGCCAGCAGTTTAGGGTTGGGACCTCCCTACAATGAGCAGTTCTTC | CASSLGLGPPYNEQFF
TRBJ1-1 | TRBV10-3 | - | - | TGTGCCATCAGGACGACAGGTTCGGGCACTGAAGCTTTCTTT | CAIRTTGSGTEAFF
TRBJ2-2 | TRBV2 | - | many | TGTGCCAGCAGGTTACTAGGAGGGGGCAACACCGGGGAGCTGTTTTTT | CASRLLGGGNTGELFF
TRBJ2-7 | TRBV10-3 | - | many | TGTGCCATCGCAAAGACAGGAGGGCCTAACGAGCAGTACTTC | CAIAKTGGPNEQYF
TRBJ1-1 | TRBV6-2/TRBV6-3 | - | few | TGTGCCAGCAGTTCTTCCGGGAGTGGCGAAGCTTTCTTT | CASSSSGSGEAFF
TRBJ2-3 | TRBV11-3 | - | - | TGTGCCAGCAGCTTCCACCCCACCACAGATACGCAGTATTTT | CASSFHPTTDTQYF
TRBJ1-1 | TRBV27 | TRBD1 | - | TGTGCCAGCAGATTGTACAGGGGTGACACTGAAGCTTTCTTT | CASRLYRGDTEAFF
TRBJ2-7 | TRBV7-9 | TRBD2 | - | TGTGCCAGCAGCCCCGGACTAGCGGGAGGTGGGAAGCAGTACTTC | CASSPGLAGGGKQYF
TRBJ2-1 | TRBV20-1 | - | - | TGCAGTGCCCTGGAAAATGAGCAGTTCTTC | CSALENEQFF
TRBJ2-1 | TRBV5-4 | - | - | TGTGCCAGCAGGGGACATGTGGAAACCTCCTACAATGAGCAGTTCTTC | CASRGHVETSYNEQFF
TRBJ2-3 | TRBV12-3/TRBV12-4 | TRBD1 | - | TGTGCCAGCAGTTTGTCCCGGGACAGGACGCAGTATTTT | CASSLSRDRTQYF
TRBJ1-5 | TRBV3-1 | TRBD1 | few | TGTGCCAGCAGCCAAGATTTTGGAGGGGGCGCGGTAAATCAGCCCCAGCATTTT | CASSQDFGGGAVNQPQHF
TRBJ2-1 | TRBV24-1 | TRBD1 | - | TGTGCCACCAGTGCCGCCGACAGGGGGAGTGGGAATGAGCAGTTCTTC | CATSAADRGSGNEQFF
TRBJ2-5 | TRBV29-1 | - | few | TGCAGCGCCTCTCCGGGACTCACCCGGGGGACCCAGTACTTC | CSASPGLTRGTQYF
TRBJ2-3 | TRBV12-5 | TRBD1 | few | TGTGCTAGTGGTTTGAAATCAGGGGGCACCGCAGATACGCAGTATTTT | CASGLKSGGTADTQYF
TRBJ1-1 | TRBV5-1 | - | few | TGCGCCAGCAGATGGTCGGGGAACACTGAAGCTTTCTTT | CASRWSGNTEAFF
TRBJ1-3 | TRBV7-2 | - | few | TGTGCCAGCAGCTTCCCGGGAAACACCATATATTTT | CASSFPGNTIYF
TRBJ2-3 | TRBV11-3 | - | - | TGTGCCAGCAGCTTAGTCGCGGTTAACACAGATACGCAGTATTTT | CASSLVAVNTDTQYF
TRBJ2-1 | TRBV4-3 | TRBD2 | - | TGCGCCAGCAGCCAAGAAGGCGGGAGGAACAATGAGCAGTTCTTC | CASSQEGGRNNEQFF
TRBJ2-1 | TRBV30 | - | - | TGTGCCTGGAGCGGAAGCATCCTTGGCAATGAGCAGTTCTTC | CAWSGSILGNEQFF
TRBJ2-7 | TRBV6-1 | - | - | TGTGCCAGCAGTGAACCAAAGACCAACTACGAGCAGTACTTC | CASSEPKTNYEQYF
TRBJ2-3 | TRBV20-1 | - | - | TGCAGTGCTAGCTACACTAGCAGAGATACGCAGTATTTT | CSASYTSRDTQYF
TRBJ2-7 | TRBV6-5 | TRBD1 | - | TGTGCCAGCAGTTACTCGAACAGACGAGGGGGCGTCAACGAGCAGTACTTC | CASSYSNRRGGVNEQYF
TRBJ2-1 | TRBV4-3 | TRBD2 | - | TGCGCCAGCAGCGCACTAGCGGAGAGACGTAATGAGCAGTTCTTC | CASSALAERRNEQFF
TRBJ2-3 | TRBV4-1 | - | - | TGCGCCAGCAGCCAAGATCGCGGCCAGAGCACAGATACGCAGTATTTT | CASSQDRGQSTDTQYF
TRBJ2-3 | TRBV7-9 | TRBD2 | few | TGTGCCAGCAGCTTGACTAGCGGGAGGCTCGCAGATACGCAGTATTTT | CASSLTSGRLADTQYF
TRBJ1-1 | TRBV20-1 | - | few | TGCAGTGCTAGAGGTACAGGGACTGAAGCTTTCTTT | CSARGTGTEAFF
TRBJ1-2 | TRBV3-1 | - | - | TGTGCCACCTCGGGGGATTATGGTGGCTACACCTTC | CATSGDYGGYTF
TRBJ2-7 | TRBV20-1 | - | - | TGCAGTGCTTCCCGACGCCCCGGGCCCCGCTACGAGCAGTACTTC | CSASRRPGPRYEQYF
TRBJ2-7 | TRBV4-3 | - | - | TGCGCCAGCAGCCGAAAATGGGGGCCCTCCTACGAGCAGTACTTC | CASSRKWGPSYEQYF
TRBJ2-7 | TRBV25-1 | TRBD2 | few | TGTGCCAGCAGTGATACCGGGAGGAGGTACGAGCAGTACTTC | CASSDTGRRYEQYF
TRBJ2-1 | TRBV6-1 | - | few | TGTGCCAGCAGGAAACTAAATCCCCATGAGCAGTTCTTC | CASRKLNPHEQFF
TRBJ1-2 | TRBV5-1 | - | - | TGCGCCAGCAGCTTGGCGGGGCAACTGGACGGCTACACCTTC | CASSLAGQLDGYTF
TRBJ2-7 | TRBV27 | TRBD1 | few | TGTGCCAGCAGTTTACAACAGGGGAAAGGGGCACGGGAGCAGTACTTC | CASSLQQGKGAREQYF
TRBJ1-1 | TRBV7-3 | - | - | TGTGCCAGCGGGGCTTGGAGGAACACTGAAGCTTTCTTT | CASGAWRNTEAFF
TRBJ2-3 | TRBV5-1 | - | - | TGCGCCAGCAGCTTAAGGGCTGGACGGAACACAGATACGCAGTATTTT | CASSLRAGRNTDTQYF